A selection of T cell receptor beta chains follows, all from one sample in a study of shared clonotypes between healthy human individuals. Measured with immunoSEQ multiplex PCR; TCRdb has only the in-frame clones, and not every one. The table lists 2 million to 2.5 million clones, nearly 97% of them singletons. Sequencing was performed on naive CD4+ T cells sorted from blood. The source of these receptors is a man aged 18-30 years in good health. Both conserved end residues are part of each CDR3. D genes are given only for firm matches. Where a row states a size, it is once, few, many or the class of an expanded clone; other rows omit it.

CDR3aa: CAWSPGHLIAYEQYF; CDR3nt: TGTGCCTGGAGTCCGGGCCACCTAATTGCCTACGAGCAGTACTTC; d_gene: NA; abundance: NA; j_gene: TRBJ2-7; v_gene: TRBV30
CDR3aa: CASSVPRTGGVGNTIYF; CDR3nt: TGTGCCAGCAGTGTACCCCGAACAGGGGGAGTAGGAAACACCATATATTTT; d_gene: TRBD1; abundance: NA; j_gene: TRBJ1-3; v_gene: TRBV2
CDR3aa: CASSYLGNTEAFF; CDR3nt: TGTGCCAGCAGTTACCTAGGAAACACTGAAGCTTTCTTT; d_gene: NA; abundance: NA; j_gene: TRBJ1-1; v_gene: TRBV6-5
CDR3aa: CASSSKYGYTF; CDR3nt: TGTGCCAGCAGCTCTAAGTATGGCTACACCTTC; d_gene: NA; abundance: NA; j_gene: TRBJ1-2; v_gene: TRBV11-2
CDR3aa: CASSLGTSQETQYF; CDR3nt: TGTGCCAGCAGCTTAGGGACTAGTCAAGAGACCCAGTACTTC; d_gene: TRBD2; abundance: NA; j_gene: TRBJ2-5; v_gene: TRBV5-4
CDR3aa: CASSVGGTESYEQYF; CDR3nt: TGTGCCAGCAGCGTAGGGGGGACGGAATCCTACGAGCAGTACTTC; d_gene: NA; abundance: once; j_gene: TRBJ2-7; v_gene: TRBV9
CDR3aa: CASSQEGAPQRTGELFF; CDR3nt: TGCGCCAGCAGCCAAGAAGGGGCCCCTCAAAGGACCGGGGAGCTGTTTTTT; d_gene: NA; abundance: NA; j_gene: TRBJ2-2; v_gene: TRBV4-1
CDR3aa: CASSETGLNTEAFF; CDR3nt: TGTGCCAGCAGTGAAACGGGACTGAACACTGAAGCTTTCTTT; d_gene: NA; abundance: NA; j_gene: TRBJ1-1; v_gene: TRBV25-1
CDR3aa: CAISERRTNTGELFF; CDR3nt: TGTGCCATCAGTGAGAGGCGGACGAACACCGGGGAGCTGTTTTTT; d_gene: NA; abundance: NA; j_gene: TRBJ2-2; v_gene: TRBV10-3
CDR3aa: CASSPPVREGNSPLHF; CDR3nt: TGTGCCAGCTCACCACCGGTCAGGGAAGGTAATTCACCCCTCCACTTT; d_gene: NA; abundance: NA; j_gene: TRBJ1-6; v_gene: TRBV18
CDR3aa: CASNDRNNQPQHF; CDR3nt: TGTGCCAGTAATGACAGGAACAATCAGCCCCAGCATTTT; d_gene: NA; abundance: NA; j_gene: TRBJ1-5; v_gene: TRBV19
CDR3aa: CASSQDLVRGEETQYF; CDR3nt: TGCGCCAGCAGCCAAGATCTTGTACGGGGGGAAGAGACCCAGTACTTC; d_gene: TRBD2; abundance: NA; j_gene: TRBJ2-5; v_gene: TRBV4-1
CDR3aa: CASSIHGEAFF; CDR3nt: TGCGCCAGCAGCATCCACGGGGAAGCTTTCTTT; d_gene: NA; abundance: NA; j_gene: TRBJ1-1; v_gene: TRBV5-1
CDR3aa: CASSLGQGAEAFF; CDR3nt: TGTGCCAGCAGCTTAGGACAGGGCGCTGAAGCTTTCTTT; d_gene: TRBD1; abundance: NA; j_gene: TRBJ1-1; v_gene: TRBV11-2
CDR3aa: CASSQGGATNEKLFF; CDR3nt: TGTGCCAGCAGCCAGGGGGGGGCAACTAATGAAAAACTGTTTTTT; d_gene: TRBD1; abundance: NA; j_gene: TRBJ1-4; v_gene: TRBV28
CDR3aa: CASSRAGGSYEQYF; CDR3nt: TGTGCCAGCAGTCGGGCAGGGGGCTCCTACGAGCAGTACTTC; d_gene: TRBD1; abundance: once; j_gene: TRBJ2-7; v_gene: TRBV2
CDR3aa: CASFHQYF; CDR3nt: TGTGCCAGCTTTCATCAGTACTTC; d_gene: NA; abundance: NA; j_gene: TRBJ2-7; v_gene: TRBV6-4
CDR3aa: CAWSSTPGAGYTF; CDR3nt: TGTGCCTGGAGTTCGACCCCCGGGGCGGGCTACACCTTC; d_gene: NA; abundance: NA; j_gene: TRBJ1-2; v_gene: TRBV30
CDR3aa: CASSDLQGREGEQYF; CDR3nt: TGCGCCAGCAGCGATTTACAGGGGAGGGAAGGCGAGCAGTACTTC; d_gene: NA; abundance: NA; j_gene: TRBJ2-7; v_gene: TRBV5-1
CDR3aa: CASSPPGRSYGYTF; CDR3nt: TGTGCCAGCAGTCCCCCGGGGCGTAGCTATGGCTACACCTTC; d_gene: NA; abundance: NA; j_gene: TRBJ1-2; v_gene: TRBV28
CDR3aa: CASSLGAGVANEQFF; CDR3nt: TGTGCCAGCAGCTTAGGTGCGGGAGTTGCAAATGAGCAGTTCTTC; d_gene: TRBD2; abundance: once; j_gene: TRBJ2-1; v_gene: TRBV7-2
CDR3aa: CASTGADPSYEQYF; CDR3nt: TGTGCCAGCACCGGGGCCGATCCCTCCTACGAGCAGTACTTC; d_gene: NA; abundance: NA; j_gene: TRBJ2-7; v_gene: TRBV2
CDR3aa: CASSQDVRTQYF; CDR3nt: TGCGCCAGCAGCCAAGACGTTAGGACCCAGTACTTC; d_gene: NA; abundance: NA; j_gene: TRBJ2-5; v_gene: TRBV4-1
CDR3aa: CASSFWASVGTGELFF; CDR3nt: TGTGCCAGCAGCTTCTGGGCTAGCGTCGGCACCGGGGAGCTGTTTTTT; d_gene: NA; abundance: NA; j_gene: TRBJ2-2; v_gene: TRBV5-4
CDR3aa: CASSSLTGEGYGYTF; CDR3nt: TGCGCCAGCTCGAGCCTGACAGGGGAAGGCTATGGCTACACCTTC; d_gene: TRBD1; abundance: NA; j_gene: TRBJ1-2; v_gene: TRBV5-1
CDR3aa: CASSQDLEGTNEKLFF; CDR3nt: TGCGCCAGCAGCCAAGATCTCGAGGGAACTAATGAAAAACTGTTTTTT; d_gene: NA; abundance: once; j_gene: TRBJ1-4; v_gene: TRBV4-3
CDR3aa: CAWSRGGNGYEQYF; CDR3nt: TGTGCCTGGAGTCGGGGAGGGAATGGCTACGAGCAGTACTTC; d_gene: TRBD2; abundance: NA; j_gene: TRBJ2-7; v_gene: TRBV30
CDR3aa: CASTPQGSYEQYF; CDR3nt: TGTGCCAGCACCCCCCAGGGCTCCTACGAGCAGTACTTC; d_gene: NA; abundance: NA; j_gene: TRBJ2-7; v_gene: TRBV6-5
CDR3aa: CAWSAGGPTVDTYEQYF; CDR3nt: TGTGCCTGGAGTGCCGGGGGCCCCACGGTGGATACATACGAGCAGTACTTC; d_gene: NA; abundance: NA; j_gene: TRBJ2-7; v_gene: TRBV30
CDR3aa: CASSVGPTDTEAFF; CDR3nt: TGTGCCAGCAGTGTGGGCCCCACCGACACTGAAGCTTTCTTT; d_gene: NA; abundance: NA; j_gene: TRBJ1-1; v_gene: TRBV28
CDR3aa: CASSLIQANSPLHF; CDR3nt: TGTGCCAGCAGCTTAATACAGGCGAATTCACCCCTCCACTTT; d_gene: NA; abundance: NA; j_gene: TRBJ1-6; v_gene: TRBV7-9
CDR3aa: CASSVVGDSTDTQYF; CDR3nt: TGTGCCAGCAGCGTAGTGGGGGACAGTACAGATACGCAGTATTTT; d_gene: TRBD1; abundance: NA; j_gene: TRBJ2-3; v_gene: TRBV9
CDR3aa: CASSLAGVETQYF; CDR3nt: TGTGCCAGCAGCTTAGCGGGAGTGGAGACCCAGTACTTC; d_gene: NA; abundance: NA; j_gene: TRBJ2-5; v_gene: TRBV7-9
CDR3aa: CASSLASGAQETQYF; CDR3nt: TGTGCCAGCAGCTTGGCTAGCGGGGCTCAAGAGACCCAGTACTTC; d_gene: TRBD2; abundance: NA; j_gene: TRBJ2-5; v_gene: TRBV5-4
CDR3aa: CASSLTVRNSPLHF; CDR3nt: TGTGCCAGCAGCTTGACAGTGAGGAATTCACCCCTCCACTTT; d_gene: NA; abundance: few; j_gene: TRBJ1-6; v_gene: TRBV11-2
CDR3aa: CASRGGTGYEQYF; CDR3nt: TGCGCCAGCAGAGGGGGGACAGGGTACGAGCAGTACTTC; d_gene: TRBD1; abundance: NA; j_gene: TRBJ2-7; v_gene: TRBV5-1
CDR3aa: CASPPPDRAYEQYF; CDR3nt: TGCGCCAGCCCCCCCCCTGACAGGGCCTACGAGCAGTACTTC; d_gene: TRBD1; abundance: NA; j_gene: TRBJ2-7; v_gene: TRBV10-1
CDR3aa: CASSRLPLQGPGNTIYF; CDR3nt: TGCGCCAGCAGCCGCCTGCCTCTGCAGGGACCTGGAAACACCATATATTTT; d_gene: NA; abundance: NA; j_gene: TRBJ1-3; v_gene: TRBV4-1
CDR3aa: CASSIIGQGSQPQHF; CDR3nt: TGTGCCAGTAGTATAATAGGCCAAGGGAGTCAGCCCCAGCATTTT; d_gene: NA; abundance: NA; j_gene: TRBJ1-5; v_gene: TRBV19
CDR3aa: CASTPGGLNYEQYF; CDR3nt: TGTGCCAGCACACCTGGTGGGCTTAACTACGAGCAGTACTTC; d_gene: NA; abundance: NA; j_gene: TRBJ2-7; v_gene: TRBV28
CDR3aa: CASSFTGTANTEAFF; CDR3nt: TGTGCCAGCAGCTTCACCGGGACAGCGAACACTGAAGCTTTCTTT; d_gene: TRBD1; abundance: NA; j_gene: TRBJ1-1; v_gene: TRBV5-6
CDR3aa: CATSRVTGGRYGYTF; CDR3nt: TGTGCCACCAGCAGAGTGACAGGGGGCCGATATGGCTACACCTTC; d_gene: TRBD1; abundance: once; j_gene: TRBJ1-2; v_gene: TRBV15
CDR3aa: CAWSVGLPNEQFF; CDR3nt: TGTGCCTGGAGTGTAGGACTTCCCAATGAGCAGTTCTTC; d_gene: NA; abundance: NA; j_gene: TRBJ2-1; v_gene: TRBV30
CDR3aa: CASSVQGAVTGELFF; CDR3nt: TGTGCCAGTAGTGTCCAGGGGGCAGTGACCGGGGAGCTGTTTTTT; d_gene: TRBD1; abundance: NA; j_gene: TRBJ2-2; v_gene: TRBV19
CDR3aa: CASTRQGVFSGNTIYF; CDR3nt: TGTGCCAGTACCCGACAGGGGGTTTTCTCTGGAAACACCATATATTTT; d_gene: TRBD1; abundance: NA; j_gene: TRBJ1-3; v_gene: TRBV19
CDR3aa: CASSPEDGGRYF; CDR3nt: TGTGCCAGCTCACCTGAAGACGGGGGGAGGTACTTC; d_gene: TRBD2; abundance: NA; j_gene: TRBJ2-7; v_gene: TRBV18
CDR3aa: CASSGQGLTNEQFF; CDR3nt: TGTGCCAGTAGCGGACAGGGTCTAACCAATGAGCAGTTCTTC; d_gene: TRBD1; abundance: NA; j_gene: TRBJ2-1; v_gene: TRBV19
CDR3aa: CASSPPGTGIYEQYF; CDR3nt: TGTGCCAGCTCACCACCCGGGACAGGAATCTACGAGCAGTACTTC; d_gene: TRBD1; abundance: NA; j_gene: TRBJ2-7; v_gene: TRBV18
CDR3aa: CASSQDQLKDTQYF; CDR3nt: TGCGCCAGCAGCCAAGATCAGTTGAAAGATACGCAGTATTTT; d_gene: NA; abundance: NA; j_gene: TRBJ2-3; v_gene: TRBV4-3
CDR3aa: CASSSAVNTLDAEAFF; CDR3nt: TGTGCAAGCAGTTCCGCAGTAAATACGTTGGACGCTGAAGCTTTCTTT; d_gene: NA; abundance: NA; j_gene: TRBJ1-1; v_gene: TRBV28
CDR3aa: CASSQSQETQYF; CDR3nt: TGCGCCAGCAGCCAAAGCCAAGAGACCCAGTACTTC; d_gene: NA; abundance: NA; j_gene: TRBJ2-5; v_gene: TRBV5-1
CDR3aa: CASSRQGASNEKLFF; CDR3nt: TGTGCCAGCTCCCGACAGGGGGCATCTAATGAAAAACTGTTTTTT; d_gene: TRBD1; abundance: NA; j_gene: TRBJ1-4; v_gene: TRBV18